This T cell receptor (beta chain) was sequenced in a study of blood T cells in healthy people across ages (dated by TCRdb to between 2014 and 2016). About the full investigation: Template switching captured roughly one uniquely barcoded TCR beta cDNA molecule per two T cells in model experiments. The study measured age-related changes in TCR beta repertoire diversity using deep sequencing normalized with unique cDNA molecular identifiers. The donors were split into four age groups: young (average 16 years), middle-aged (nearly 40), aged (around 67) and long-lived (over 80). For two donors (one aged 18 to 29 and one aged 80 or older), the study analyzed two additional independent replicas of 1 million unique cDNA reads from the same blood draw. To avoid experimental bias, donors of different ages were randomly spread across the sequencing lanes.

General study outcomes and caveats: Estimates of total diversity from one million sequenced T cells were regarded as lower bounds and underestimates. Observed TCR beta diversity per million T cells fell roughly linearly with age, and a significant reduction was already apparent by age roughly 40. The percentage of naive T cells measured by flow cytometry correlated strongly with observed TCR beta diversity. Compared with the aged group, the long-lived group had more naive CD4+ T cells, fewer expanded clones and increased TCR diversity, suggesting age selection. The CMV infection status of donors was not known, potentially confounding age-related changes in expanded clonotypes. Conclusive comparison of naive and antigen-experienced compartments was prevented by the profiling of bulk unsorted PBMCs.

V and J lose 5 bases and 0 bases, and a span of 16 bases separates them. In the germline V gene (reference sequence), CDR1 corresponds to SEHNR and CDR2 to FQNEAQ. Including cysteine and phenylalanine, the CDR3 has 16 amino acids. Only the CDR3 region is kept as DNA, spanning 48 bases read in frame from base 1. The library was made by 5' RACE. The sequencer was an Illumina HiSeq 2500. A second PCR of about 6 to 11 cycles was run with a J-beta primer mix and a sample-barcoded 5' primer. Each TCR beta cDNA molecule received a unique molecular identifier from a template-switch 5' adaptor carrying 12 random nucleotides. At least 3 million CDR3-containing paired-end reads were obtained from each sample. First-strand cDNA was synthesized from all RNA with the Mint cDNA synthesis kit, primed by a TRBC-specific oligonucleotide. After uracil-DNA glycosylase treatment, a first 18-cycle PCR used universal primers M1SS and BC2_uni_R on all cDNA. The authors' pipeline ran thus. For normalization, 1 million high-quality reads, each with a distinct molecular identifier, were randomly selected from each sample. Instead of being binned into consensus sequences, reads with shared molecular identifiers were discarded. MiTCR, set to a Q25 quality threshold and the strictest error-elimination algorithm, was used for CDR3 identification, clonotype clustering and error correction. A nonparametric unseen species model with Euler transformation was used to estimate a lower bound on total TCR beta diversity. TCRdb reanalyzed the raw reads on its own, using fastp at Q25 for trimming and MiXCR for clone calling, and kept in-frame beta chains. CDR3 protein sequences are deduplicated, and each keeps its most common genes and DNA. The V and J calls come from TCRdb's annotation, not from the publication. Within this sample are hundreds of thousands of distinct CDR3 sequences, with roughly 43% of them counted one time only. The ten largest clones add up to under 15% of the sample.

As concerns this clonotype: Its target antigen remains unknown. The sample holds no much larger clone one base away, and base qualities are not on file.

Systemically healthy Caucasian individuals from Russia, over 30 in total and aged about 6 to 100 years, were included as donors. Each donor gave around 9.8 milliliters of peripheral blood, collected into EDTA-treated Vacutainer tubes. Ficoll-Paque density-gradient centrifugation was used to isolate PBMCs, with at least 6 million obtained per sample. Total RNA, at least 6 micrograms per sample, was extracted from PBMCs with Trizol reagent. The percentages of naive CD45RAhigh/CD27high T cells were determined by flow cytometry on a PBMC aliquot from every donor. Sequenced material: blood. The receptor chain draws on TRBV7-9 and TRBJ1-1; the D gene cannot be resolved reliably. This receptor was obtained from a man aged 25-45 years in good health. In nucleotide form, the sequence is TGTGCCAGCAGCCCAAGATACTCTCCGATGAACACTGAAGCTTTCTTT. The encoded protein is CASSPRYSPMNTEAFF.